This entry lists 16 T cell receptor beta chains sequenced from one sample in a study of cytomegalovirus exposure and HLA in healthy donors. Amplification used 60 Vbeta primers and 13 Jbeta primers. Method: immunoSEQ multiplex PCR; TCRdb's copy keeps in-frame clones and lacks some. The profile shows some 120,000 clones, roughly 80% of them singletons. The material sequenced was PBMCs. The receptors derive from a man aged 25 to 45 in good health and CMV-seronegative.

This clone occurred a few times. This chain links TRBV6-6 with TRBJ1-3; D gene unclear. CDR1 and CDR2 (germline): MNHNY, SVGAGI (reference sequence). The CDR3 contains 15 residues. V dropped 6 bases and J dropped 0 bases, with 12 bases sitting between them. The CDR3 is CASSSLVYSGNTIYF. The CDR3, as DNA: TGTGCCAGCAGCTCCCTCGTCTACTCTGGAAACACCATATATTTT.

A few counts support this clone. J is TRBJ2-3 and V is TRBV2, with D possibly matching TRBD2 (6 bases). With 1 base removed from V and 1 base from J, the gap between germline ends came to 6 bases. The CDR3 sequence is 14 residues long. In germline, CDR1 is SNHLY, CDR2 FYNNEI. CDR3 sequence: CASSEGGGTDTQYF. CDR3 in DNA: TGTGCCAGCAGTGAAGGCGGGGGCACAGATACGCAGTATTTT.

The CDR3 sequence: CASSQEGRGASYGYTF. CDR3 DNA sequence: TGTGCCAGCAGCCAAGAGGGGAGGGGGGCCAGCTATGGCTACACCTTC. The chain has TRBV14 and TRBJ1-2; possibly TRBD1 for D (6 bases). Per germline, CDR1 SGHDN and CDR2 FVKESK. CDR3 length: 16 residues. V was shortened by 0 bases and J by 4 bases, with 15 bases between the two germline ends.

This chain connects TRBV6-1 to TRBJ1-1, with no clear D. There are 11 residues in the CDR3. V was clipped by 7 bases and J by 1 base, with 4 bases between them. The V gene's germline CDR1 is MNHNS and CDR2 SASEGT. As DNA, the CDR3 is TGTGCCAGCAAGCGGAACACTGAAGCTTTCTTT. Its protein is CASKRNTEAFF.

This chain joins TRBV19 and TRBJ2-2; TRBD1 matches 9 bases. The CDR3 consists of 16 residues. The V gene's germline CDR1 is LNHDA and CDR2 SQIVND (reference sequence). Unmatched junction bases numbered 8, after V lost 4 bases and J lost 5 bases. CDR3 sequence reads: CASSKFGTGYTGELFF. CDR3 DNA: TGTGCCAGTAGTAAATTCGGGACAGGGTATACCGGGGAGCTGTTTTTT.

This clone has just one count. This chain connects TRBV9 to TRBJ1-1, with D uncertain. Per germline, CDR1 SGDLS and CDR2 YYNGEE. The CDR3 extends over 13 amino acids. Trimming took 4 bases from V and 1 from J, leaving 8 bases between them. In DNA, the CDR3 is TGTGCCAGCAGCCTACAGAGGAACACTGAAGCTTTCTTT. Its protein product is CASSLQRNTEAFF.

This clone was recorded once. V and J are TRBV2 and TRBJ1-2; the D gene is possibly TRBD1 (5 bases). The CDR3 runs 14 residues. CDR1 SNHLY and CDR2 FYNNEI come from the germline V gene. V lost 5 bases to trimming and J lost 2 bases, with 12 bases between them. CDR3 loop: CASSRGADNYGYTF. The CDR3 nucleotides read TGTGCCAGCAGTCGTGGGGCGGACAACTATGGCTACACCTTC.

The chain recombines TRBV2 with TRBJ2-5; maybe TRBD1 (5 bases). Germline CDR1 and CDR2: SNHLY and FYNNEI. The CDR3 consists of 14 residues. The germline V and J ends were trimmed by 7 bases and 2 bases, with 14 bases remaining between them. CDR3 region: CASTRQGRQETQYF. The CDR3 DNA reads as TGTGCCAGCACGCGGCAGGGTCGGCAAGAGACCCAGTACTTC.

The chain links TRBV6-5 to TRBJ1-2; 10 bases align to TRBD1. From germline, CDR1 is MNHEY and CDR2 SVGAGI. The CDR3 contains 16 residues. Unmatched junction bases numbered 8, after V lost 0 bases and J lost 7 bases. The CDR3 is CASSYSSGQGGSGYTF. The CDR3 DNA sequence: TGTGCCAGCAGTTACTCTTCAGGACAGGGGGGAAGTGGCTACACCTTC.

This clone was seen a few times. The rearrangement uses TRBV30 and TRBJ2-2; the D is unclear. Trimming removed 0 bases at V and 6 bases at J, with 5 bases between. This CDR3 comprises 12 residues. Germline V gene lookup returns CDR1 GTSNPN and CDR2 SVGIG (reference sequence). CDR3 in DNA: TGTGCCTGGAGTGTAATCTCCGGGGAGCTGTTTTTT. It yields the protein CAWSVISGELFF.

In DNA, the CDR3 is TGTGCCAGCAGCTCCAGGACAGAAGCCTACGAGCAGTACTTC. It encodes CASSSRTEAYEQYF. This chain connects TRBV4-2 to TRBJ2-7; D possibly corresponds to TRBD1 (6 bases). V lost 5 bases and J 2 bases, leaving 13 bases between the germline ends. The CDR3 is 14 amino acids. CDR1 and CDR2 from the germline V gene are LGHNA and YNFKEQ.

The chain joins TRBV5-1 to TRBJ2-5; 7 nucleotides agree with TRBD1. CDR3 size: 13 residues. The V segment lost 4 bases and the J segment 5 bases; nucleotides outside the gene matches: 5. From germline, CDR1 is SGHRS and CDR2 YFSETQ. The CDR3 DNA is TGCGCCAGCAGCCTGGGACAGAAGGAGACCCAGTACTTC. This gives the protein CASSLGQKETQYF. Full variable domain (missing parts from reference TRBV5-1 and TRBJ2-5): KAGVTQTPRYLIKTRGQQVTLSCSPISGHRSVSWYQQTPGQGLQFLFEYFSETQRNKGNFPGRFSGRQFSNSRSEMNVSTLELGDSALYLCASSLGQKETQYFGPGTRLLVL.

The V gene is TRBV19, the J gene TRBJ2-2; 8 bases fit TRBD2. The length of the CDR3 is 17 residues. Germline CDR1 and CDR2: LNHDA and SQIVND (reference sequence). The ends lost 0 bases at V and 1 base at J; junction bases unmatched: 4. The DNA for the CDR3 is TGTGCCAGTAGTATAGATATTGCGGGGGGGAACACCGGGGAGCTGTTTTTT. Protein sequence: CASSIDIAGGNTGELFF.

This rearrangement joins TRBV10-3 to TRBJ1-1; perhaps TRBD1 as D (5 bases). V lost 7 bases and J lost 1, with 7 bases in between. The CDR3 length is 12 residues. Germline values: CDR1 ENHRY, CDR2 SYGVKD. The CDR3 bases are TGTGCCATCACCGACAGGAACACTGAAGCTTTCTTT. Its protein product is CAITDRNTEAFF.

The chain joins TRBV30 to TRBJ1-1, with D perhaps matching TRBD1 (6 bases). V shed 2 bases and J shed 8 bases, with 18 bases lying between them. The CDR3 length is 14 residues. CDR1 is GTSNPN and CDR2 is SVGIG in the germline V gene (reference sequence). The CDR3 region has the DNA TGTGCCTGGAGTCCAAGCCGGGGCAGGGGAGAAGCTTTCTTT. It is translated as CAWSPSRGRGEAFF.

The gene calls are TRBV5-1 and TRBJ1-5; D perhaps matches TRBD1 (6 bases). Germline V gene lookup returns CDR1 SGHRS and CDR2 YFSETQ. The CDR3 contains 15 residues. V was cut by 4 bases and J by 6 bases, with 17 bases left in between. CDR3 DNA: TGCGCCAGCAGCCCGGGACACACGGGGGGTCAGCCCCAGCATTTT. It translates to CASSPGHTGGQPQHF.